The 25 T cell receptor beta chains presented below share a single source sample, sequenced in a study of OX40 agonist ivuxolimab in advanced cancers. To prepare the library, the immunoSEQ multiplex PCR assay was applied. As stored in TCRdb, this immuneACCESS dataset retains in-frame rearrangements with V and J assigned. A fraction of the clones does not appear; measured against another copy, unresolved V genes explain less than half of the discrepancy, and the remainder lacks a known reason. Present in this sample are about 75,000 clones, approximately 86% of which were seen just once. The top ten constitute 1.3% of the sample. The sample here was CD4+ or CD8+ T cells sorted from blood, taken in a trial of the OX40 agonist ivuxolimab. The source of these receptors is an adult with an advanced solid tumor such as melanoma, head and neck, liver or kidney cancer.

The chain combines TRBV15 with TRBJ1-2; 7 bases agree with TRBD1. The germline gives CDR1 LNHNV, CDR2 YYDKDF (reference sequence). The CDR3 contains 16 residues. Trimming at V came to 2 bases and at J to 2 bases, leaving 8 bases not matched to a gene. The CDR3 spells CATSRSGRGPNYGYTF. DNA of the CDR3: TGTGCCACCAGCAGATCAGGGAGGGGGCCCAACTATGGCTACACCTTC.

The chain recombines TRBV29-1 with TRBJ2-5, with TRBD2 matching over 14 bases. The CDR3 is 14 amino acids. V gave up 4 bases and J gave up 4 bases; unmatched junction bases: 2. The germline gives CDR1 SQVTM, CDR2 ANQGSEA. CDR3 in DNA: TGCAGCGTTGTCGGGACTAGCGGGGGAGAGACCCAGTACTTC. Its translation: CSVVGTSGGETQYF.

This CDR3 reads CATSSGPNRGTGYTF. The DNA for the CDR3 is TGTGCCACCAGCAGCGGCCCCAACAGGGGAACCGGCTACACCTTC. The chain is built from TRBV15 and TRBJ1-2; 7 bases fit TRBD1. The CDR3 runs 15 residues. V lost 3 bases and J lost 8; bases outside the gene matches: 12. Looked up from germline, CDR1 is LNHNV and CDR2 is YYDKDF (reference sequence).

The chain employs TRBV27 and TRBJ2-3, with D perhaps TRBD1 (5 bases). V was trimmed by 10 bases and J by 2 bases, leaving 10 bases between them. The CDR3 extends over 12 amino acids. Germline lookup yields CDR1 MNHEY and CDR2 SMNVEV (reference sequence). CDR3 region: CATGHSTDTQYF. The CDR3 DNA is TGTGCCACCGGACACTCCACAGATACGCAGTATTTT.

This chain uses TRBV27 with TRBJ2-1, with D perhaps matching TRBD1 (5 bases). CDR3 size: 15 residues. With 3 bases removed from V and 3 bases from J, the gap between germline ends came to 12 bases. CDR1 is MNHEY and CDR2 is SMNVEV in the germline V gene (reference sequence). The chain's CDR3 is CASSLESGLYNEQFF. The DNA for the CDR3 is TGTGCCAGCAGTTTGGAGTCAGGGCTCTACAATGAGCAGTTCTTC.

This chain uses TRBV28 with TRBJ2-3, with 7 bases identical to TRBD2. Losses at the gene ends were 7 bases for V and 2 bases for J; bases not matched to a gene: 9. CDR1 is MDHEN and CDR2 is SYDVKM in the germline V gene. The CDR3 sequence is 15 residues long. The chain's CDR3 is CASKAGDQATDTQYF. Written as DNA, the CDR3 is TGTGCCAGCAAGGCGGGGGACCAAGCCACAGATACGCAGTATTTT.

There are a few counts of this clone. This chain uses TRBV7-9 with TRBJ2-7; 8 bases map to TRBD1. V was clipped by 1 base and J by 10 bases; unmatched bases: 3. CDR3 size: 12 residues. Germline values: CDR1 SEHNR, CDR2 FQNEAQ (reference sequence). The CDR3 DNA sequence: TGTGCCAGCAGCTTAGGGGACAGGCGTCAGTACTTC. Its translation is CASSLGDRRQYF.

V is TRBV6-1 and J is TRBJ2-6; D may be TRBD2 (5 bases). Germline CDR1 is MNHNS and CDR2 is SASEGT. There are 15 residues in the CDR3. Trimming took 7 bases from V and 1 from J, leaving 11 bases between them. The CDR3 spells CASTNRRSGANVLTF. CDR3 nucleotide sequence: TGTGCCAGCACCAACCGGAGGTCTGGGGCCAACGTCCTGACTTTC.

The CDR3 DNA follows: TGCAGCGTTGGGCAGGGGGCCACAGATACGCAGTATTTT. This translates into CSVGQGATDTQYF. The chain couples TRBV29-1 to TRBJ2-3; 8 nucleotides align to TRBD1. CDR3 length: 13 amino acids. The germline gives CDR1 SQVTM, CDR2 ANQGSEA. Trimming cost V 4 bases and J 2 bases; bases outside gene matches: 2.

This chain links TRBV6-1 with TRBJ2-7; 10 bases map to TRBD1. The CDR3 is 14 amino acids. Germline CDR1 and CDR2: MNHNS and SASEGT. V trimming: 4 bases; J trimming: 2 bases; junction bases outside the gene matches: 2. The CDR3 bases are TGTGCCAGCAGTGGGGACAGGGGCCCCTACGAGCAGTACTTC. This encodes CASSGDRGPYEQYF.

This clone was seen a few times. The chain uses TRBV9 and TRBJ1-5; D is perhaps TRBD1 (5 bases). The germline V gene encodes CDR1 SGDLS and CDR2 YYNGEE. The V gene lost 0 bases and the J gene lost 3 bases, with 10 bases spanning the gap. This CDR3 has 15 amino acids. CDR3 DNA sequence: TGTGCCAGCAGCGTAGATCCGGGGACCAATCAGCCCCAGCATTTT. This sequence encodes CASSVDPGTNQPQHF.

V and J are TRBV11-2 and TRBJ1-2; 7 bases are shared with TRBD1. The germline gives CDR1 SGHAT, CDR2 FQNNGV. V was pared by 5 bases and J by 7 bases, with 16 bases of the junction left unmatched. The CDR3 is 16 amino acids. The CDR3 bases are TGTGCCAGCAGCACCCGGGGCGGGAGGGGGCCTGGTGGCTACACCTTC. Its protein product is CASSTRGGRGPGGYTF.

This clone has a handful of counts. CDR3 DNA: TGTGCCAGCAGCGAAAACAGGGGGCACGCTTTCTTT. It specifies CASSENRGHAFF. The chain recombines TRBV7-3 with TRBJ1-1; TRBD1 agrees at 9 bases. The CDR3 consists of 12 residues. V shed 5 bases, J shed 11 bases, and the junction held 6 bases outside the gene matches. Germline assignment: CDR1 SGHTA and CDR2 FQGTGA. The full variable domain, in which reference TRBV7-3 and TRBJ1-1 provide the parts outside the CDR3, is GAGVSQTPSNKVTEKGKYVELRCDPISGHTALYWYRQSLGQGPEFLIYFQGTGAADDSGLPNDRFFAVRPEGSVSTLKIQRTERGDSAVYLCASSENRGHAFFGQGTRLTVV.

The chain couples TRBV7-3 to TRBJ2-6; the D gene is possibly TRBD1 (6 bases). This CDR3 is 16 amino acids long. V lost 6 bases to trimming and J lost 0 bases, with 12 bases between them. Germline V gene data show CDR1 as SGHTA and CDR2 as FQGTGA. The CDR3 sequence: CASRGTLSSGANVLTF. DNA of the CDR3: TGTGCCAGCAGGGGGACACTGAGCTCTGGGGCCAACGTCCTGACTTTC.

In this sample, this clone turned up a few times. J is TRBJ2-1 and V is TRBV19; TRBD2 matches at 10 bases. Losses at the gene ends were 5 bases for V and 9 bases for J; bases not matched to a gene: 7. This CDR3 is 14 amino acids long. Germline assignment: CDR1 LNHDA and CDR2 SQIVND (reference sequence). The CDR3 reads CASSGAGGTVEQFF. DNA of the CDR3: TGTGCCAGTAGTGGAGCGGGGGGGACCGTTGAGCAGTTCTTC. Full variable domain (rest looked up from reference TRBV19 and TRBJ2-1): DGGITQSPKYLFRKEGQNVTLSCEQNLNHDAMYWYRQDPGQGLRLIYYSQIVNDFQKGDIAEGYSVSREKKESFPLTVTSAQKNPTAFYLCASSGAGGTVEQFFGPGTRLTVL.

This clone was seen only once. The chain uses TRBV7-3 and TRBJ2-7, with a weak D call TRBD2 (6 bases). CDR1 and CDR2 (germline): SGHTA, FQGTGA. The CDR3 is made up of 13 amino acids. The V and J ends lost 2 bases and 6 bases respectively, with 11 bases between them. CDR3 nucleotide sequence: TGTGCCAGCAGCTTAGGCGGGACTGGCGAGCAGTACTTC. Residues: CASSLGGTGEQYF. The variable domain in full, completed from reference TRBV7-3 and TRBJ2-7, reads GAGVSQTPSNKVTEKGKYVELRCDPISGHTALYWYRQSLGQGPEFLIYFQGTGAADDSGLPNDRFFAVRPEGSVSTLKIQRTERGDSAVYLCASSLGGTGEQYFGPGTRLTVT.

The chain recombines TRBV18 with TRBJ2-1; 7 bases match TRBD2. The CDR3 has 17 amino acids. CDR1 KGHSH and CDR2 LQKENI come from the germline V gene. The junction had 9 bases not matched to a gene; V was cut back by 3 bases and J by 1 base. CDR3 coding DNA: TGTGCCAGCTCACCTGTGCTAGCGGCCTCTTCCTACAATGAGCAGTTCTTC. This codes for CASSPVLAASSYNEQFF.

The chain links TRBV10-3 to TRBJ2-5, with 8 positions matching TRBD1. Germline V lookup: CDR1 ENHRY, CDR2 SYGVKD. Losses at the gene ends were 6 bases for V and 1 base for J; bases not matched to a gene: 10. This CDR3 comprises 16 residues. This CDR3 is CAIRGGDRGFQETQYF. CDR3 coding DNA: TGTGCCATCAGGGGGGGAGACAGGGGATTCCAAGAGACCCAGTACTTC.

The chain uses TRBV6-1 and TRBJ1-2; 7 bases line up with TRBD1. The CDR3 loop spans 13 amino acids. V shed 4 bases and J 4 bases; nucleotides not matched to a gene: 3. Germline CDR1 is MNHNS and CDR2 is SASEGT. The CDR3 region has the DNA TGTGCCAGCAGTGCACAGGGGCCCTATGGCTACACCTTC. It translates to CASSAQGPYGYTF.

The chain is built from TRBV6-5 and TRBJ1-1; D not certain. Germline lookup yields CDR1 MNHEY and CDR2 SVGAGI. This CDR3 has 13 amino acids. Trimming left V 6 bases short and J 3 bases short, with 11 bases between. The CDR3 loop reads CASRWSRDTEAFF. The CDR3 DNA follows: TGTGCCAGCAGGTGGTCCCGAGACACTGAAGCTTTCTTT.

The chain has TRBV4-1 and TRBJ2-7; a possible D gene is TRBD1 (5 bases). Germline loops: CDR1 MGHRA, CDR2 YSYEKL. The CDR3 is 15 amino acids. Trimming left V 0 bases short and J 7 bases short, with 16 bases between. The CDR3 bases are TGCGCCAGCAGCCAAGATAGGCAGGGTCGATCAGAGCAGTACTTC. Residues: CASSQDRQGRSEQYF.

This chain joins TRBV7-2 and TRBJ2-4; D not resolved. In germline, CDR1 is SGHTA, CDR2 FQGNSA. Trimming took 0 bases from V and 3 from J, leaving 18 bases between them. The CDR3 length is 18 residues. CDR3 sequence reads: CASSLAWVTPRSKNIQYF. The CDR3 bases are TGTGCCAGCAGCTTAGCTTGGGTGACTCCGCGGAGCAAAAACATTCAGTACTTC.

This chain uses TRBV2 with TRBJ2-7; 10 nucleotides match TRBD1. The V and J ends lost 6 bases and 6 bases, in that order; junction bases with no gene match: 2. In germline, CDR1 is SNHLY, CDR2 FYNNEI. The CDR3 sequence is 12 residues long. The CDR3 reads CASRRTGGEQYF. CDR3 bases: TGTGCCAGCAGAAGGACAGGGGGCGAGCAGTACTTC.

The gene calls are TRBV19 and TRBJ1-5; a possible D gene is TRBD1 (5 bases). Trimming shortened V by 6 bases and J by 0 bases, and 12 bases separated the two germline ends. Germline CDR1 and CDR2: LNHDA and SQIVND (reference sequence). This CDR3 region has 15 residues. CDR3 in DNA: TGTGCCAGTAGGGCGACAGAGTATAGCAATCAGCCCCAGCATTTT. Its protein product is CASRATEYSNQPQHF. Looking up the rest from reference TRBV19 and TRBJ1-5 gives the full variable domain: DGGITQSPKYLFRKEGQNVTLSCEQNLNHDAMYWYRQDPGQGLRLIYYSQIVNDFQKGDIAEGYSVSREKKESFPLTVTSAQKNPTAFYLCASRATEYSNQPQHFGDGTRLSIL.

The chain uses TRBV9 and TRBJ2-2; no definite D call. CDR1 is SGDLS, CDR2 YYNGEE, per germline. The CDR3 consists of 15 residues. Trimming cost V 4 bases and J 6 bases, with 16 bases left between them. The CDR3 spells CASSPRGVRAGELFF. The CDR3, as DNA: TGTGCCAGCAGCCCGCGTGGGGTTAGGGCCGGGGAGCTGTTTTTT.